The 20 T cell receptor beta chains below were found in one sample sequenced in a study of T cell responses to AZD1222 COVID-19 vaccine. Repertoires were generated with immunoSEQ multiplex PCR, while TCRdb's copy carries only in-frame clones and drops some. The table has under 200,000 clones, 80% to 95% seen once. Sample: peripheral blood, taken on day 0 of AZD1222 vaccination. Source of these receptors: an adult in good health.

The CDR3 here is CASSPGALRDQPQHF. The CDR3 DNA sequence: TGTGCCAGCTCACCAGGGGCCCTACGTGATCAGCCCCAGCATTTT. This chain links TRBV18 with TRBJ1-5, with D possibly being TRBD1 (5 bases). Trimming pared 2 bases from V and 5 bases from J, leaving 13 bases between. CDR1 is KGHSH, CDR2 LQKENI, per germline. This CDR3 spans 15 amino acids. Drawing the rest from reference TRBV18 and TRBJ1-5, the complete variable domain is NAGVMQNPRHLVRRRGQEARLRCSPMKGHSHVYWYRQLPEEGLKFMVYLQKENIIDESGMPKERFSAEFPKEGPSILRIQQVVRGDSAAYFCASSPGALRDQPQHFGDGTRLSIL.

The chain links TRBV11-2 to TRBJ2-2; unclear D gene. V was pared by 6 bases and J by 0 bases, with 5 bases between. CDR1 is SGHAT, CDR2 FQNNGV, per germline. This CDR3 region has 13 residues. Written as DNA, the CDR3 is TGTGCCAGCAGTCGCACGAACACCGGGGAGCTGTTTTTT. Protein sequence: CASSRTNTGELFF.

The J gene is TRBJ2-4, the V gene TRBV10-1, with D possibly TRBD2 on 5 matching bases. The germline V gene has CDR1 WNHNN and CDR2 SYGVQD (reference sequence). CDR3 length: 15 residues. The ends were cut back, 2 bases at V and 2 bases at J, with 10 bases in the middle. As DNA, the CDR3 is TGCGCCAGCAGTGAGGGCGACGGGACCAAAAACATTCAGTACTTC. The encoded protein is CASSEGDGTKNIQYF.

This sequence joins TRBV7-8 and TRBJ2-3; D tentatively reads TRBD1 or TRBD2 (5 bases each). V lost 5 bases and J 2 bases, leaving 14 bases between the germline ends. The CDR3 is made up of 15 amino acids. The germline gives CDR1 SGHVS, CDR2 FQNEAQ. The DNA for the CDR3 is TGTGCCAGCAGCCCTAGAATGGGGGACACAGATACGCAGTATTTT. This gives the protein CASSPRMGDTDTQYF.

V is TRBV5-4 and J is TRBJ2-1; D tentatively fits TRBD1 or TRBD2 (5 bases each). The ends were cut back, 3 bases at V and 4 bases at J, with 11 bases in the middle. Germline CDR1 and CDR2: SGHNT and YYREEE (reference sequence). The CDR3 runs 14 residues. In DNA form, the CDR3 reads TGTGCCAGCAGCTCCGGGGCGACGTACAATGAGCAGTTCTTC. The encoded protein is CASSSGATYNEQFF.

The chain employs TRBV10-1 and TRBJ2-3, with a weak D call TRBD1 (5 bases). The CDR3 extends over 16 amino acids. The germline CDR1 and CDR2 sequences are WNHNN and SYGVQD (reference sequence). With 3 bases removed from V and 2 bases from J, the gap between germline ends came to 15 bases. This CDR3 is CASSEGARYSTDTQYF. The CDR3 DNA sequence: TGCGCCAGCAGTGAAGGGGCCCGTTACTCCACAGATACGCAGTATTTT.

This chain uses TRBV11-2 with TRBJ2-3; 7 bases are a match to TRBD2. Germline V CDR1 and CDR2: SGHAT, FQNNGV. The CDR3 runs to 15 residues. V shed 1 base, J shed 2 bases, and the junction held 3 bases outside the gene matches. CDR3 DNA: TGTGCCAGCAGCTTAGGGGGGGGATACACAGATACGCAGTATTTT. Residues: CASSLGGGYTDTQYF.

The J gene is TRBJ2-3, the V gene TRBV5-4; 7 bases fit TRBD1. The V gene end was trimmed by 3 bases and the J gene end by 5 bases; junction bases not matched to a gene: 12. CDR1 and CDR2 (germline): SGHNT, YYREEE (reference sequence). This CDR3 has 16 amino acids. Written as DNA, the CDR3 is TGTGCCAGCAGCTCAAACCGGGACAGTTACTTAGATACGCAGTATTTT. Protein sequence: CASSSNRDSYLDTQYF.

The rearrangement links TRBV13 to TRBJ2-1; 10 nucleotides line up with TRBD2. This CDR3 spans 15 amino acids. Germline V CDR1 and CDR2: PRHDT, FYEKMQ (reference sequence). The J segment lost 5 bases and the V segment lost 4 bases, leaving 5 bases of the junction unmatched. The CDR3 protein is CASSSGLAANNEQFF. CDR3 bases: TGTGCCAGCAGCTCCGGACTAGCGGCCAACAATGAGCAGTTCTTC.

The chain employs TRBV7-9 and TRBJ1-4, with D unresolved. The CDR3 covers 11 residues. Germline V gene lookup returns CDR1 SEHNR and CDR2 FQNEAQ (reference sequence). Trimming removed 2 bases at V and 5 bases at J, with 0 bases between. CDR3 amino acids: CASSLNEKLFF. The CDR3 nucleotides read TGTGCCAGCAGCTTAAATGAAAAACTGTTTTTT.

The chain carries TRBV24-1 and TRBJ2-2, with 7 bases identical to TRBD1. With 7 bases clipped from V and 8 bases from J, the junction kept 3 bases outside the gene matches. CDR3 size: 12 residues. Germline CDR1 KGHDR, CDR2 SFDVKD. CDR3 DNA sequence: TGTGCCACCAGAGACAGGGTTGGGGAGCTGTTTTTT. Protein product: CATRDRVGELFF.

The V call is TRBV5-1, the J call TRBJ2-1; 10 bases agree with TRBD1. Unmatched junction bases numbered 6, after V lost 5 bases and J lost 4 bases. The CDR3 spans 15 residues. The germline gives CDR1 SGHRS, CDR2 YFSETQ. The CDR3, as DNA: TGCGCCAGCAGAAAAGGGACAGGGGTATACAATGAGCAGTTCTTC. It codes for CASRKGTGVYNEQFF.

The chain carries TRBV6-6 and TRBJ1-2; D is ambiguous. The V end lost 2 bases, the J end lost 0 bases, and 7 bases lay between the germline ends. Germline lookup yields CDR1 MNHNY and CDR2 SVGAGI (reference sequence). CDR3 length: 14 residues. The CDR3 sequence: CASSYAPSNYGYTF. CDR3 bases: TGTGCCAGCAGTTACGCGCCCTCTAACTATGGCTACACCTTC.

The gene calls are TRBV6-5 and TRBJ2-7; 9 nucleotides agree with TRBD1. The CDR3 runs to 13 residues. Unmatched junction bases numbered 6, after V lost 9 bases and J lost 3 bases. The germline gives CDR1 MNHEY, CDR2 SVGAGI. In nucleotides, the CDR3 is TGTGCCAGTGCTAGGGACAGGGACTACGAGCAGTACTTC. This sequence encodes CASARDRDYEQYF.

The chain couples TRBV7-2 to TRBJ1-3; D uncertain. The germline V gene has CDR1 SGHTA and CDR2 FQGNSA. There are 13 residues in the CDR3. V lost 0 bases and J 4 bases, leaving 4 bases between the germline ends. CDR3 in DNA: TGTGCCAGCAGCTTAGCGGGGGGAAACACCATATATTTT. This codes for CASSLAGGNTIYF. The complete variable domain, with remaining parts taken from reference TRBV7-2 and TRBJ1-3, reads GAGVSQSPSNKVTEKGKDVELRCDPISGHTALYWYRQSLGQGLEFLIYFQGNSAPDKSGLPSDRFSAERTGGSVSTLTIQRTQQEDSAVYLCASSLAGGNTIYFGEGSWLTVV.

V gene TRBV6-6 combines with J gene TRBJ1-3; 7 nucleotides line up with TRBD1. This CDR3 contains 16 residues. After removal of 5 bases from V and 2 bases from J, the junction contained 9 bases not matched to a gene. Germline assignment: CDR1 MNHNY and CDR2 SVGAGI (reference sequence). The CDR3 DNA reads TGTGCCAGCAGTACCCCACAGGGGAAAGCTGGAAACACCATATATTTT. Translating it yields CASSTPQGKAGNTIYF.

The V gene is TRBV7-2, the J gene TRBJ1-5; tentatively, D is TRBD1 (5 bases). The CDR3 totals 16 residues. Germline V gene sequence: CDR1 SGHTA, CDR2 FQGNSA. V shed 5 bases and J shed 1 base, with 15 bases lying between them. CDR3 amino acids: CASSIGSAGSNQPQHF. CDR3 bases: TGTGCCAGCAGCATCGGGTCTGCAGGGAGCAATCAGCCCCAGCATTTT.

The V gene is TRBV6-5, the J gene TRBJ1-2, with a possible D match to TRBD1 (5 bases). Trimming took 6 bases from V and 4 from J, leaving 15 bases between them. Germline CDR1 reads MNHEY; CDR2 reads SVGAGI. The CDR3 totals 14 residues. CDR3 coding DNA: TGTGCCAGCAGGCGACTTACAGGCCTCTATGGCTACACCTTC. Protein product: CASRRLTGLYGYTF.

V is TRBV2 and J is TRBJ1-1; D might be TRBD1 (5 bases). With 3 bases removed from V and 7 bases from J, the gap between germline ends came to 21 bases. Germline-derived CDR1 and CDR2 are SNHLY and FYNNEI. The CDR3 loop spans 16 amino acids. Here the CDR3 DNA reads TGTGCCAGCAGTGAGGGGGAAACCGCCCGGGGGGTTGAAGCTTTCTTT. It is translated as CASSEGETARGVEAFF.

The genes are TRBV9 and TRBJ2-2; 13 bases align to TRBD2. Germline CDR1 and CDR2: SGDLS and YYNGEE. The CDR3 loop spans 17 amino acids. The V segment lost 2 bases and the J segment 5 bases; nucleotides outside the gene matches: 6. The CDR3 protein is CASSVGLAGVLTGELFF. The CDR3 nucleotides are TGTGCCAGCAGCGTCGGACTAGCGGGGGTTTTAACCGGGGAGCTGTTTTTT.